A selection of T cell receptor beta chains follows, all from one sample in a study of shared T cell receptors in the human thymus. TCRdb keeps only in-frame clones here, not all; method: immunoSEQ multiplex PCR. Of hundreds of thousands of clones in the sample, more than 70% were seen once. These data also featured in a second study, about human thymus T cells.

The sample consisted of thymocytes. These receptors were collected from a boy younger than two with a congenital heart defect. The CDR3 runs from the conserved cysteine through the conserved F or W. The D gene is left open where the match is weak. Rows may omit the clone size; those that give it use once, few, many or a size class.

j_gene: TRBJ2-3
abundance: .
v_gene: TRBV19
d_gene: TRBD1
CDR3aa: CASSPGDRETDTQYF
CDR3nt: TGTGCCAGTAGTCCCGGGGACAGGGAAACAGATACGCAGTATTTT

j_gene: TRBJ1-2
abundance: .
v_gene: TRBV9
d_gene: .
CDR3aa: CASSPTGTSKFYGYTF
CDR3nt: TGTGCCAGCAGCCCCACCGGGACTTCCAAGTTCTATGGCTACACCTTC

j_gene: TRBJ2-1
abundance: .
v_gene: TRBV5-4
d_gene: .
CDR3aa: CASSPPPSSYNEQFF
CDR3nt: TGTGCCAGCAGCCCTCCCCCCAGCTCCTACAATGAGCAGTTCTTC

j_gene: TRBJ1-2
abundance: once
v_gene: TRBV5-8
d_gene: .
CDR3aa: CASSWQTGKGFYGYTF
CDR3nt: TGTGCCAGCAGCTGGCAAACGGGGAAGGGATTCTATGGCTACACCTTC

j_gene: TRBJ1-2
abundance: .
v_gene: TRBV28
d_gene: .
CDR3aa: CASSTGIYGYTF
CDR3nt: TGTGCCAGCAGTACAGGGATCTATGGCTACACCTTC

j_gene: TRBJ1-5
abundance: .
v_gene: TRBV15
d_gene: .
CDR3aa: CATSSPRYGEGGNQPQHF
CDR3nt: TGTGCCACCAGCAGTCCTAGATATGGTGAGGGGGGCAATCAGCCCCAGCATTTT

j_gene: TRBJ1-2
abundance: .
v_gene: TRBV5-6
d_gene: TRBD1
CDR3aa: CASSPGQGPTNYGYTF
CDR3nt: TGTGCCAGCAGCCCGGGACAGGGCCCTACTAACTATGGCTACACCTTC

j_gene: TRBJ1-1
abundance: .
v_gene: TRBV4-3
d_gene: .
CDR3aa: CASSQGPEAGVNTEAFF
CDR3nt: TGCGCCAGCAGCCAAGGCCCTGAGGCAGGGGTGAACACTGAAGCTTTCTTT

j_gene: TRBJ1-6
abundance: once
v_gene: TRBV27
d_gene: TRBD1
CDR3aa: CASSSLPTGRTECDSPLHF
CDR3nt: TGTGCCAGCAGTTCCCTCCCGACAGGGAGAACGGAGTGCGATTCACCCCTCCACTTT

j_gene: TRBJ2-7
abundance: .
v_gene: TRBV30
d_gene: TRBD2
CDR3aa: CAWRGPGLAGGPIDYEQYF
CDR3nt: TGTGCCTGGAGGGGACCGGGACTAGCGGGAGGGCCAATTGACTACGAGCAGTACTTC

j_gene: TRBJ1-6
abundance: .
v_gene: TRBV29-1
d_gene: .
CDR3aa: CSVEDGSGVSYNSPLHF
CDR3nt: TGCAGCGTTGAAGATGGGTCGGGGGTATCCTATAATTCACCCCTCCACTTT

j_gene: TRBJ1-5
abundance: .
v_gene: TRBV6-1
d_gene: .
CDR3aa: CASSVTAFQPQHF
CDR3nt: TGTGCCAGCAGTGTGACAGCATTTCAGCCCCAGCATTTT

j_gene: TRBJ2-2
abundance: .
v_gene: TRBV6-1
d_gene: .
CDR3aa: CASSEALRGVVTGELFF
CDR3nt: TGTGCCAGCAGTGAAGCGCTTCGAGGAGTGGTCACCGGGGAGCTGTTTTTT

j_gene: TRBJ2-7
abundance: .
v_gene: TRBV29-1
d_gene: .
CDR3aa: CSVEGSGYEQYF
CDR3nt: TGCAGCGTTGAAGGGTCGGGGTACGAGCAGTACTTC

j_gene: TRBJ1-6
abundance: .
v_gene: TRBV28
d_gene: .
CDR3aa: CASNPQGRPNSPLHF
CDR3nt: TGTGCCAGCAACCCTCAGGGTCGTCCTAATTCACCCCTCCACTTT

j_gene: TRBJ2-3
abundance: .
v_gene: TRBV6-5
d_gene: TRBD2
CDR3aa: CASSYQRDSTDTQYF
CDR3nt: TGTGCCAGCAGTTACCAGCGGGACAGCACAGATACGCAGTATTTT

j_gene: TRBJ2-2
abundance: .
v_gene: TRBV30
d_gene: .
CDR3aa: CAWARGHGTGELFF
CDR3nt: TGTGCCTGGGCCAGGGGCCACGGCACCGGGGAGCTGTTTTTT

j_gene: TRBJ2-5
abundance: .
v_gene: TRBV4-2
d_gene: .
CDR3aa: CASSRPDNSTIGGLGETQYF
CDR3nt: TGTGCCAGCAGCCGACCCGACAACAGTACAATAGGAGGACTGGGAGAGACCCAGTACTTC

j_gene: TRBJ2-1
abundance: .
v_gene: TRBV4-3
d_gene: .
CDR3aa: CASSQRNSSYNEQFF
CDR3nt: TGCGCCAGCAGCCAAAGGAACAGCTCCTACAATGAGCAGTTCTTC

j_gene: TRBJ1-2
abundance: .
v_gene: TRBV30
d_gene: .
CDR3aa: CAWSRTGPLGYGYTF
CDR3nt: TGTGCCTGGAGTAGAACAGGTCCTTTAGGCTATGGCTACACCTTC

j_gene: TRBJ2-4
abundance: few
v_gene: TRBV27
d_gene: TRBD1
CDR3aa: CASKDRGTAKNIQYF
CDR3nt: TGTGCCAGTAAAGACAGGGGAACGGCCAAAAACATTCAGTACTTC

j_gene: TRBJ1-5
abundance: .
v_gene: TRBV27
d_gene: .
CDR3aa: CASWRGRNQPQHF
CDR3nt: TGTGCCAGCTGGCGGGGGCGGAATCAGCCCCAGCATTTT

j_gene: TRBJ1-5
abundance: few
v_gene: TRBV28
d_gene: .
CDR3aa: CASSRQEVRRQPQHF
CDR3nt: TGTGCCAGCAGTCGACAGGAGGTACGGCGTCAGCCCCAGCATTTT

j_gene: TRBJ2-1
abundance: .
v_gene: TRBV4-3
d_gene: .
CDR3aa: CASSQIDSDEQFF
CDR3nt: TGCGCCAGCAGCCAAATCGACTCGGATGAGCAGTTCTTC

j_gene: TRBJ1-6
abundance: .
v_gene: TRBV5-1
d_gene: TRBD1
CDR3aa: CASSLGGTGTSPLHF
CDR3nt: TGCGCCAGCAGCTTGGGTGGGACAGGAACCTCACCCCTCCACTTT

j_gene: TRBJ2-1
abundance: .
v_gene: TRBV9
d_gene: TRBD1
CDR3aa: CASSVRRTGSSYNEQFF
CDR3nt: TGTGCCAGCAGCGTACGTAGGACAGGGAGCTCCTACAATGAGCAGTTCTTC

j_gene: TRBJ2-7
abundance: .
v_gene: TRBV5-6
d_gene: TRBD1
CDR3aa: CASSPTGDEQYF
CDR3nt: TGTGCCAGCAGCCCTACAGGGGACGAGCAGTACTTC

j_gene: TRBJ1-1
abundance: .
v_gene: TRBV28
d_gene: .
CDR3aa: CASSFISTEAFF
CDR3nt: TGTGCCAGCAGTTTTATCTCCACTGAAGCTTTCTTT

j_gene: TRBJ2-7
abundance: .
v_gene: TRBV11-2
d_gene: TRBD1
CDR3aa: CASSPRWTGYPYEQYF
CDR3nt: TGTGCCAGCAGCCCCCGATGGACAGGGTATCCCTACGAGCAGTACTTC

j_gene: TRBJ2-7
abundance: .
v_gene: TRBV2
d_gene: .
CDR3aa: CASRDTPSRPNSYEQYF
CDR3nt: TGTGCCAGCAGGGACACCCCAAGTAGGCCTAACAGCTACGAGCAGTACTTC

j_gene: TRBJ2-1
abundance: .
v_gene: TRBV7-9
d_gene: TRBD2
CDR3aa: CASSPDSSSGAYNEQFF
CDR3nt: TGTGCCAGCAGCCCCGATTCATCTAGCGGTGCCTACAATGAGCAGTTCTTC

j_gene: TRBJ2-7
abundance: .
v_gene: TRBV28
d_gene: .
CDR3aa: CASTPSGATYEQYF
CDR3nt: TGTGCCAGCACCCCTTCAGGGGCAACCTACGAGCAGTACTTC

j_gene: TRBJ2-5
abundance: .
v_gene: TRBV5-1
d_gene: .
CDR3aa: CASSGALRQATGETQYF
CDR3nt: TGCGCCAGCAGCGGTGCCCTACGACAGGCCACCGGGGAGACCCAGTACTTC

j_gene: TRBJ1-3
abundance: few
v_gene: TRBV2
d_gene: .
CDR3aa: CASIRDTSGNTIYF
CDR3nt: TGTGCCAGCATCCGGGACACCTCTGGAAACACCATATATTTT

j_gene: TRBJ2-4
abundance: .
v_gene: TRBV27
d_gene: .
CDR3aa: CASSLTRPTEAENIQYF
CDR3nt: TGTGCCAGCAGTTTAACCCGTCCTACAGAAGCTGAAAACATTCAGTACTTC

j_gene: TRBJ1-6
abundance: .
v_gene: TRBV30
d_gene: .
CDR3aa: CAWSVPPGREESYNSPLHF
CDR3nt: TGTGCCTGGAGTGTACCCCCGGGCAGGGAAGAATCCTATAATTCACCCCTCCACTTT

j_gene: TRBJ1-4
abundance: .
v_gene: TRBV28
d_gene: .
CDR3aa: CASSFAGEGEKLFF
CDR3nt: TGTGCCAGCAGTTTTGCGGGAGAAGGTGAAAAACTGTTTTTT